These T cell receptor beta chains were read from a single sample in a study of a mutant IDH1 vaccine in newly diagnosed glioma. Method: immunoSEQ multiplex PCR; TCRdb's copy keeps in-frame clones and lacks some. The sample shows 82,000 or so clones, 85% of them seen only once. Their specific antigens are unknown. Material: PBMCs, obtained from a glioma patient whose treatment included an IDH1 peptide vaccine. The receptors derive from a young man with glioma. Some clones in this sample may be carry-over from other donors' samples. CDR3s include the opening cysteine and the closing phenylalanine or tryptophan. Each record gives: clone size, V gene, D gene, J gene, CDR3 protein, CDR3 DNA. A D gene is named only where the DNA matches it firmly. A clone size is listed for some rows: how often the clone was seen (once, few, many), or a class if it is expanded.

-	TRBV18	-	TRBJ2-7	CASSRNDYEQYF	TGTGCCAGCTCACGGAACGACTACGAGCAGTACTTC
-	TRBV5-1	TRBD2	TRBJ2-7	CASSLSSGTSYEQYF	TGCGCCAGCAGCTTGTCTAGCGGGACCTCCTACGAGCAGTACTTC
-	TRBV28	TRBD2	TRBJ2-3	CASIQRGQGSDTQYF	TGTGCCAGCATCCAGCGGGGGCAGGGCTCAGATACGCAGTATTTT
few	TRBV5-6	-	TRBJ1-1	CASSPFGGAGAFF	TGTGCCAGCAGCCCTTTCGGAGGCGCCGGGGCTTTCTTT
-	TRBV5-1	-	TRBJ1-3	CASWGNSGNTIYF	TGCGCCTCCTGGGGTAACTCTGGAAACACCATATATTTT
-	TRBV28	TRBD1	TRBJ2-2	CASWTGGPWNTGELFF	TGTGCCAGCTGGACAGGGGGCCCATGGAACACCGGGGAGCTGTTTTTT
-	TRBV10-3	TRBD1	TRBJ1-6	CAISEGGQGDSPLHF	TGTGCCATCAGTGAGGGCGGACAGGGCGATTCACCCCTCCACTTT
-	TRBV5-6	-	TRBJ1-6	CASSELTGSLSPLHF	TGTGCCAGCAGCGAACTTACAGGGTCCCTTTCACCCCTCCACTTT
-	TRBV30	-	TRBJ2-1	CAWSGGGGREQFF	TGTGCCTGGAGTGGTGGGGGAGGTAGAGAGCAGTTCTTC
-	TRBV18	-	TRBJ2-2	CASQQNTGELFF	TGTGCCAGTCAGCAAAACACCGGGGAGCTGTTTTTT
-	TRBV7-7	TRBD1	TRBJ2-7	CASSRDREDEQYF	TGTGCCAGCAGCCGGGACAGGGAGGACGAGCAGTACTTC
-	TRBV2	-	TRBJ1-4	CASQVRRDNEKLFF	TGTGCCAGCCAGGTTAGGAGGGATAATGAAAAACTGTTTTTT
-	TRBV5-4	TRBD2	TRBJ2-3	CASSLRFQRGEGDTQYF	TGTGCCAGCAGCTTGCGTTTCCAGCGCGGGGAGGGAGATACGCAGTATTTT
-	TRBV29-1	-	TRBJ2-7	CSVLQADSYEQYF	TGCAGCGTCTTACAGGCTGATTCCTACGAGCAGTACTTC
-	TRBV7-3	-	TRBJ2-3	CASSLNRAGLDTQYF	TGTGCCAGCAGCTTAAACCGGGCGGGGTTAGATACGCAGTATTTT
-	TRBV9	-	TRBJ2-7	CASSEDYGLSEQYF	TGTGCCAGCAGCGAGGACTATGGGCTAAGCGAGCAGTACTTC
-	TRBV2	TRBD1	TRBJ1-2	CASSDYPGTESNYGYTF	TGTGCCAGCAGTGACTATCCGGGGACAGAATCTAACTATGGCTACACCTTC
-	TRBV7-8	TRBD2	TRBJ2-1	CASNPSRGGSYNEQFF	TGTGCCAGCAACCCATCTCGCGGGGGTTCCTACAATGAGCAGTTCTTC
-	TRBV7-8	TRBD2	TRBJ2-1	CASSLGPGLAAIRPYNEQFF	TGTGCCAGCAGCTTAGGCCCCGGACTAGCGGCCATCCGGCCTTACAATGAGCAGTTCTTC
-	TRBV7-8	-	TRBJ1-5	CASSFLPAGDGGQPQHF	TGTGCCAGCAGCTTTCTACCGGCGGGGGATGGCGGTCAGCCCCAGCATTTT
-	TRBV5-1	-	TRBJ2-2	CASSSRGDTGELFF	TGCGCCAGCAGCTCCCGCGGAGACACCGGGGAGCTGTTTTTT
-	TRBV6-1	-	TRBJ1-1	CASGFRDTEAFF	TGTGCCAGCGGCTTTAGGGACACTGAAGCTTTCTTT
-	TRBV7-2	TRBD1	TRBJ1-2	CASSTGTGINYGYTF	TGTGCCAGCAGCACTGGGACAGGGATTAACTATGGCTACACCTTC
-	TRBV9	-	TRBJ2-3	CASSVRDLTDTQYF	TGTGCCAGCAGCGTCAGGGACCTCACAGATACGCAGTATTTT
-	TRBV10-3	TRBD1	TRBJ1-5	CAISEQDRDHQPQHF	TGTGCCATCAGTGAGCAGGACAGGGACCATCAGCCCCAGCATTTT
-	TRBV5-1	TRBD1	TRBJ2-5	CASSTAGTEETQYF	TGCGCCAGCAGCACTGCCGGGACAGAAGAGACCCAGTACTTC
-	TRBV20-1	-	TRBJ1-2	CSARVGSGYTF	TGCAGTGCTAGAGTGGGGTCAGGCTACACCTTC
-	TRBV7-2	-	TRBJ2-7	CASSLGAVSSYEQYF	TGTGCCAGCAGCTTAGGAGCGGTTAGCTCCTACGAGCAGTACTTC
once	TRBV28	TRBD2	TRBJ2-3	CASSSGLAGRTDTQYF	TGTGCCAGCAGTTCCGGGCTAGCGGGAAGAACAGATACGCAGTATTTT
-	TRBV6-5	-	TRBJ1-1	CASPAWGPRGAFF	TGTGCCAGCCCCGCGTGGGGACCTCGGGGAGCTTTCTTT
-	TRBV4-2	-	TRBJ2-7	CASSQVETYEQYF	TGTGCCAGCAGCCAGGTAGAGACCTACGAGCAGTACTTC
-	TRBV11-2	TRBD1	TRBJ2-2	CASNGQGAIGELFF	TGTGCCAGCAACGGGCAGGGGGCGATCGGGGAGCTGTTTTTT
few	TRBV19	-	TRBJ1-1	CASSIRGNTEAFF	TGTGCCAGTAGTATAAGGGGGAACACTGAAGCTTTCTTT
-	TRBV5-1	TRBD1	TRBJ2-5	CASSLVGTEETQYF	TGCGCCAGCAGCCTTGTGGGGACAGAAGAGACCCAGTACTTC
-	TRBV6-6	-	TRBJ2-7	CASSYSGSYEQYF	TGTGCCAGCAGTTACTCGGGGTCCTACGAGCAGTACTTC
-	TRBV7-9	-	TRBJ1-3	CASSILSGNTIYF	TGTGCCAGCAGCATTTTATCTGGAAACACCATATATTTT
once	TRBV7-3	-	TRBJ1-4	CASSLRGGGEKLFF	TGTGCCAGCAGCTTAAGGGGAGGTGGTGAAAAACTGTTTTTT
-	TRBV9	TRBD2	TRBJ2-1	CASSPRVAGASYNEQFF	TGTGCCAGCAGCCCGCGGGTAGCGGGGGCTTCCTACAATGAGCAGTTCTTC
-	TRBV7-2	-	TRBJ2-5	CASSPVAGQETQYF	TGTGCCAGCAGCCCCGTTGCCGGCCAAGAGACCCAGTACTTC
-	TRBV30	-	TRBJ1-4	CAWTRGGWEGEKLFF	TGTGCCTGGACACGAGGAGGCTGGGAGGGTGAAAAACTGTTTTTT
-	TRBV30	-	TRBJ2-3	CAWNRPTFSTDTQYF	TGTGCCTGGAATAGACCTACATTTAGCACAGATACGCAGTATTTT
-	TRBV11-1	TRBD2	TRBJ2-1	CASSSQRLAGENNEQFF	TGTGCCAGCAGCTCGCAGCGACTAGCGGGGGAGAACAATGAGCAGTTCTTC
-	TRBV21-1	-	TRBJ1-1	CASTSTPLNTEAFF	TGTGCCAGCACCAGCACGCCTCTGAACACTGAAGCTTTCTTT
-	TRBV6-5	TRBD1	TRBJ2-3	CASRIDRGTDTQYF	TGTGCCAGCAGGATAGACAGGGGCACAGATACGCAGTATTTT
-	TRBV29-1	TRBD2	TRBJ2-1	CSVWTSASSYNEQFF	TGCAGCGTATGGACTAGCGCCAGCTCCTACAATGAGCAGTTCTTC
-	TRBV9	-	TRBJ1-1	CASSKRTHGGAEAFF	TGTGCCAGCAGCAAACGGACGCACGGAGGGGCTGAAGCTTTCTTT
-	TRBV9	-	TRBJ2-1	CASSVGPSEQFF	TGTGCCAGCAGCGTAGGTCCATCAGAGCAGTTCTTC
-	TRBV5-1	-	TRBJ1-1	CASSADTLNTEAFF	TGCGCCAGCAGCGCGGACACATTGAACACTGAAGCTTTCTTT
-	TRBV2	-	TRBJ1-5	CASLGDSNQPQHF	TGTGCCAGCCTTGGGGACAGCAATCAGCCCCAGCATTTT
-	TRBV2	-	TRBJ2-4	CASSARARAKNIQYF	TGTGCCAGCAGTGCCCGGGCCAGGGCCAAAAACATTCAGTACTTC
-	TRBV9	-	TRBJ1-1	CASRAPTDRGAFF	TGTGCCAGCAGGGCCCCGACGGACCGGGGAGCTTTCTTT
-	TRBV5-1	-	TRBJ2-5	CASSLEQATGETQYF	TGCGCCAGCAGCTTGGAGCAGGCTACTGGGGAGACCCAGTACTTC
-	TRBV11-2	-	TRBJ2-5	CASSLGSGGHQETQYF	TGTGCCAGCAGCTTAGGTTCCGGGGGCCACCAAGAGACCCAGTACTTC